The text below deals with one T cell receptor beta chain. Sample-barcoded 5' priming and a J-beta primer mix drove a second PCR of about 7 to 12 cycles. TCRdb fed the 5' RACE reads into MiXCR, producing one record per CDR3 protein. The table includes roughly 1.5 million distinct CDR3 sequences, roughly two fifths detected once. Germline V gene data show CDR1 as MNHEY and CDR2 as SVGEGT. The CDR3 covers 16 residues. V dropped 7 bases and J dropped 0 bases, with 18 bases sitting between them. The data stem from a study of blood T cells in healthy people across ages. Whole-study context: There was about one barcoded beta molecule captured by template switching per two T cells.

The chain combines TRBV6-2 or TRBV6-3 with TRBJ1-1; D gene unclear. The material sequenced was blood. This receptor was identified in a woman under 30 in good health. CDR3 sequence reads: CASKAGLELVNTEAFF. As DNA, the CDR3 is TGTGCCAGCAAGGCCGGGTTAGAGTTGGTGAACACTGAAGCTTTCTTT.